This paragraph covers one TCR beta chain sequence. This sample is part of a study of regulatory T cells in long-lasting Graves disease. The time point denotes: newly diagnosed GD, antithyroid drugs for less than 3 months. The TCR library was made from RNA that had been extracted from PBMCs in TRIzol. Arm-PCR of CDR3 regions and iRepertoire HTBI primers were the basis on which TCR beta libraries were built. TCRdb re-derived calls from the multiplex PCR reads in MiXCR, one entry per CDR3 protein. The sample lists fewer than 350,000 distinct CDR3 sequences; 15% to 20% were seen once. The receptor comes from a female donor with Graves disease. The input for sequencing was peripheral blood mononuclear cells (PBMCs), taken at new diagnosis, from a patient treated with antithyroid drugs.

Here the CDR3 reads CAWSVGGELFF. DNA of the CDR3: TGTGCCTGGAGTGTCGGCGGGGAGCTGTTTTTT. This chain joins TRBV30 and TRBJ2-2; no firm D call. CDR1 GTSNPN and CDR2 SVGIG come from the germline V gene (reference sequence). This CDR3 has 11 amino acids. V shed 0 bases and J shed 7 bases, with 3 bases lying between them.